This T cell receptor beta chain was captured in a study of shared clonotypes between healthy human individuals. About the study: CD4 naive and memory got three plates each, CD8 naive two, CD8 memory one.

Using immunoSEQ multiplex PCR, the repertoire was profiled, and TCRdb retains in-frame clones only, with some absent. The sample lists around 1.9 million clones; around 93% were seen once. With V trimmed by 2 bases and J by 5 bases, 5 bases remained unmatched. CDR3 length: 13 amino acids. From germline, CDR1 is SQVTM and CDR2 ANQGSEA. Naive CD8 populations comprised CD45RO-negative cells positively selected for CCR7, excluding terminally differentiated effector memory CD45RA+ cells. Findings and limits, study-wide: Clonotype sharing among donors likely depends on sequencing depth. Roughly 5% of naive CD4 clonotypes were common to a handful of donors. Larger estimated richness was generally recorded for naive subsets relative to memory subsets.

Concerning this clone: Its matching antigen is unknown.

Material: naive CD8+ T cells from PBMCs. The chain uses TRBV29-1 and TRBJ1-2; TRBD1 matches 7 bases. The sequence was obtained from a man aged 18 to 30 in good health. Some clones in this sample may be carry-over from other donors' samples. The CDR3 protein is CSVEWDSRYGYTF. The CDR3, as DNA: TGCAGCGTTGAATGGGACAGCAGATATGGCTACACCTTC.